This TCR beta chain appears in the sequencing data of a study of neoadjuvant anti-PD-1 for oral cavity cancer (dated by TCRdb to about 2021). For context, the study as a whole: Three to four biweekly doses of nivolumab at 3 mg/kg were mostly administered to patients before curative-intent surgical resection. Patients with complete response, partial response or stable disease by RECIST 1.1 were defined as responders, whereas patients with progression were defined as non-responders. The parent correlative cohort had about a dozen patients and a response rate of about 35%. A fourth nivolumab dose was given around day 43 to patients without progression, and definitive surgical resection was performed in those patients on days 50-56.

Concerning this clone itself: The target of this receptor is not known. No base quality values were provided; no much bigger clone lies one nucleotide off.

PBMC libraries used mostly 480 ng of input genomic DNA for deep sequencing, with six replicates per sample. Following the manufacturer's instructions, the team built TCRbeta libraries using the immunoSEQ hsTCRbeta kit. The finished libraries were brought together in one pool at approximately 3.1 nM, which was then read using an Illumina NovaSeq 6000 S4 flow cell. The published analysis was carried out like this. The immunoSEQ Analyzer was used for raw data preprocessing and quality control. The analysis was restricted to productive rearrangements, with each unique CDR3 amino acid sequence defining a clonotype. Using the R package tcR, the researchers computed the Gini-Simpson index as their estimate of repertoire clonality. Student's t test was used to compare Gini indices, and Pearson correlation was used to assess associations with tumor size change. The immuneACCESS repertoire file appears here via TCRdb, limited to in-frame rearrangements. These files lack a portion of the clones; in checked studies, under half of the deficit traces to unresolved V genes, and the cause of the others is not known. V and J calls and clone size follow that table, whereas D and trimming were derived from the DNA. For this sample there are about 14,000 clones; roughly 70% appear just once. The ten largest clones take up roughly 2.2% of the sample.

CDR1 and CDR2, looked up from the germline V gene, are KGHSH and LQKENI. V is shortened by 3 bases, J by 3 bases, and the region joining them spans 9 bases. The CDR3 numbers 14 residues from cysteine through phenylalanine. The sequence is cut down to CDR3 DNA, 42 bases in frame from base 1. What the research found in general, with its limitations: Higher pretreatment blood Treg/Th17 ratios correlated with higher pretreatment blood TCRbeta clonality and lower post-treatment tumor TCRbeta clonality. TCR analyses included only a few patients per response group, and the authors called for larger cohorts for validation. After neoadjuvant nivolumab, significantly higher T cell clonality (Gini index) was found within PBMCs in non-responders than in responders.

This sample's time point label indicates: before neoadjuvant nivolumab. The patients had newly diagnosed stage II-IVA oral cavity squamous cell carcinoma and had not received any prior systemic or radiation treatment. The cohort was composed of patients with HPV-negative, locally advanced oral cavity squamous cell carcinoma. Peripheral blood mononuclear cells were analyzed directly, without maintenance or expansion in culture. The samples were obtained from a longitudinal correlative study of a single-arm phase II trial testing neoadjuvant nivolumab in oral cavity squamous cell carcinoma. Subject-matched pre- and post-treatment PBMCs and tumors from three responders and three non-responders were subjected to genomic DNA-based TCRbeta sequencing. Peripheral blood mononuclear cells were collected before nivolumab treatment and were collected again after treatment, at the time of surgery. The Maxwell RSC DNA from Cells kit was used to extract genomic DNA from PBMCs.

The clonotype comes from a person aged 40-85 years with oral cavity squamous cell carcinoma. The source was PBMCs, collected before nivolumab (anti-PD-1) treatment. The sequence links TRBV18 to TRBJ1-5; no D gene is confidently identified. The nucleotide sequence reads as follows: TGTGCCAGCTCACCTGGCAACACCAATCAGCCCCAGCATTTT. This encodes CASSPGNTNQPQHF.